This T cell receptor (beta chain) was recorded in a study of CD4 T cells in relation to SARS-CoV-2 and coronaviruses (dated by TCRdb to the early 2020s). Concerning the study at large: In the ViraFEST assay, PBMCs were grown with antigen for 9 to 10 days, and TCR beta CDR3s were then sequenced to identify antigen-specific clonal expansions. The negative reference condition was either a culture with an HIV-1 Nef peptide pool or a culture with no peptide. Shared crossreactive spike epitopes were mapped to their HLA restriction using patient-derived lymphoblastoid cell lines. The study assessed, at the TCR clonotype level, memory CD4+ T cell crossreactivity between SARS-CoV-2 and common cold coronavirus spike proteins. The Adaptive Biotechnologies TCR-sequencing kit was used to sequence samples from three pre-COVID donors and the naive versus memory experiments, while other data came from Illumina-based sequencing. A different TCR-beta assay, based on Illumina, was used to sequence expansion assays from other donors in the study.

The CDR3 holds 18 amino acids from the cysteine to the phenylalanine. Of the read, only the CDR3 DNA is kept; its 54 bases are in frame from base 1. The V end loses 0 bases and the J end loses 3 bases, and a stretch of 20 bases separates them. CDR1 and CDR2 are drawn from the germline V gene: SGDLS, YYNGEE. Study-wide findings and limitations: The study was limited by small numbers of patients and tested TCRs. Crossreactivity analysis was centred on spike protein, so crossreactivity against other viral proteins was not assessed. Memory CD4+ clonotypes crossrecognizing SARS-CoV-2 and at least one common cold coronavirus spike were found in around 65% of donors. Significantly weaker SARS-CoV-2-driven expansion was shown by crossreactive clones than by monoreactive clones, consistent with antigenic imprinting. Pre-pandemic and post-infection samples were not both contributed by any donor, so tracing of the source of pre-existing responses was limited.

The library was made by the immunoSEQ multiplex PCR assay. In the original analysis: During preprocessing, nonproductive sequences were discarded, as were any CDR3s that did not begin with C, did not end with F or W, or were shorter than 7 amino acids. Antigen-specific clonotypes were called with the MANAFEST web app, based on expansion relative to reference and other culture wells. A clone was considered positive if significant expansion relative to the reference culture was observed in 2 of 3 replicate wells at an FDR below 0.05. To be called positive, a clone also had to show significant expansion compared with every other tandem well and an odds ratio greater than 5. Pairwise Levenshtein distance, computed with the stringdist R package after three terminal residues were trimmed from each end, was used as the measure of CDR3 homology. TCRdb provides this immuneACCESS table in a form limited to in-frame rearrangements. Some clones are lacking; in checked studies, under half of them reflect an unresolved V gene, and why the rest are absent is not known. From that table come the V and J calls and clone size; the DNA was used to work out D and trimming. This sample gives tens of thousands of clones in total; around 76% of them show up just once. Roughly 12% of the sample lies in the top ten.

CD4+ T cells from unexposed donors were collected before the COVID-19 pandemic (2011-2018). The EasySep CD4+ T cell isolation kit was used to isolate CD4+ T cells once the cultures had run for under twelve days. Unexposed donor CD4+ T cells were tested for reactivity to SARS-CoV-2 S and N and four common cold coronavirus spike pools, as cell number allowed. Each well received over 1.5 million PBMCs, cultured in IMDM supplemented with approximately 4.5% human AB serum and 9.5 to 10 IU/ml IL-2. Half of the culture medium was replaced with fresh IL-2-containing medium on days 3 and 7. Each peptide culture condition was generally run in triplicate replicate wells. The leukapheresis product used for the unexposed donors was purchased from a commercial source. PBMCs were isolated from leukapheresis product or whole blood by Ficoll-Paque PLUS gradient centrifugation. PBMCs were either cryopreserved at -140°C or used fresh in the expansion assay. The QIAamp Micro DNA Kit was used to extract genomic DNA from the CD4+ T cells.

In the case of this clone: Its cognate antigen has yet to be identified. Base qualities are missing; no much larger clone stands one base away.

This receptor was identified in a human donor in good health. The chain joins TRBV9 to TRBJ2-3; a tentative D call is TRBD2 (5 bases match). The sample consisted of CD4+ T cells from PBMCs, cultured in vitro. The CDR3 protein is CASSVAAVAGGWTDTQYF. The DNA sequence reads TGTGCCAGCAGCGTAGCTGCAGTTGCGGGTGGGTGGACAGATACGCAGTATTTT.